This TCR beta chain was sequenced in a study of somatic mutations in cytotoxic T cells in rheumatoid arthritis (dated by TCRdb to 2016 to 2017). About the investigation overall: Right after diagnosis and prior to the start of any treatment, around 28 ml EDTA of peripheral blood was drawn from patients. Some T-cell populations stained with V beta antibodies were sorted by flow on a FACSAria II or Sony SH800 to nearly 100% purity, with sorted V beta1+ cells additionally subjected to TCRB sequencing. Whether expanded CD8+ T-cell clones in untreated, newly diagnosed rheumatoid arthritis carry somatic mutations was the study question, and clonality was characterized with TCRB deep sequencing. A total of some 63 rheumatoid arthritis patients and 15 to 20 healthy controls underwent TCRB deep sequencing. Median age was essentially the same in the patient group and the control group. The research as a whole found: CD8+ clonality increased with age in patients (Spearman r ≈ 0.46) but not in healthy controls. The largest CD8+ clone made up more than 20% of CD8+ cells in about an eighth of the 65 patients, and blood and synovial fluid shared several identical CD8+ TCRB sequences. The antigen targets of the expanded CD8+ clones were unknown, and absence from virus-specific databases did not rule out viral specificity. Rheumatoid arthritis patients and age-matched healthy controls did not significantly differ in CD8+ T-cell clonality.

CD4+ and CD8+ cells were isolated by positive magnetic bead selection on an AutoMACS, and purity was checked by flow cytometry. After a first flow cytometry screen using a TCR V beta antibody panel, clonal expansions were characterized through TCRB deep sequencing of sorted CD8+ fractions. Peripheral blood mononuclear cells were isolated by Ficoll-Paque PLUS density gradient separation. Using Nucleospin Tissue or Tissue XS kits, DNA was extracted from CD4-enriched, CD8-enriched or PBMC samples, with quantification by a Qubit 2.0 fluorometer. TCRB CDR3 sequencing used the immunoSEQ assay on genomic DNA. Under the source paper's analysis protocol: Patient CD8+ clones larger than 1% were compared against published virus-specific TCRB sequences, and only a few matched. Only productive TCRB rearrangements were included in the analyses. Defining a clone by its unique TCRB CDR3 sequence, the study calculated clonality as a productive clonality index derived from Shannon entropy. Repertoire overlap for a pair of samples was computed from each clone's template counts relative to total templates per sample. A correlation with a Spearman r of roughly 0.61 was found between V-gene usage by flow cytometry and V-gene usage by TCRB sequencing. The table comes from immuneACCESS by way of TCRdb, which keeps in-frame sequences with V and J called. Part of the clones is missing from these tables; in studies checked, under half for an unresolved V gene and the rest for unknown reasons. V and J calls and clone size are as listed in that table; D and trimming were resolved from the DNA. The sample table records several thousand clones; about four fifths of these occur just once. The ten top clones hold under 5.5% of the sample.

With regard to this clone: Which antigen it targets is not known. Base qualities are not recorded, but no much larger clone differs from it by a single base.

This receptor was identified in an adult with rheumatoid arthritis. The specimen sequenced was CD8+ T cells sorted from blood.

The nucleotide sequence is given as TGCGCCAGCAGCCAAGACCAGGACGGGGAGACCCAGTACTTC. It specifies CASSQDQDGETQYF. Recombination joined TRBV4-1 with TRBJ2-5; the D gene lacks a confident call. CDR1 and CDR2 (MGHRA, YSYEKL) derive from the germline V gene. V drops 0 bases and J drops 5 bases, leaving 10 bases in between. The CDR3 starts with the cysteine, ends with the phenylalanine, and has 14 residues. CDR3 DNA only is kept here, 42 bases in frame from base 1.